The T cell receptor beta chain described here comes from a study of blood T cell repertoires in COVID-19. Membership in each cohort depended on participant-reported clinical history. This clone was picked up one time. V lost 5 bases to trimming and J lost 8 bases; unmatched junction nucleotides: 9. The CDR3 extends over 14 amino acids. The germline CDR1 and CDR2 sequences are SGHTA and FQGNSA. Original methodology: The authors estimated nucleated cell counts from reference gene primer amplification. Method: immunoSEQ multiplex PCR; TCRdb's copy keeps in-frame clones and lacks some. V and J calls and clone size are copied from that table; D and trimming were computed from the DNA. The repertoire includes around 500,000 clones, more than 85% of them detected once, and 6.5% to 9.5% sits in the top ten.

This TCR was recovered from a woman aged 60-75 years who had recovered from COVID-19. V usage is TRBV7-2 and J usage is TRBJ1-2; 9 positions agree with TRBD1. The source material was PBMCs or T cells enriched from blood (not recorded which). CDR3 in amino acids: CASSRDRDGYGYTF. The CDR3 nucleotides are TGTGCCAGCAGCAGGGACAGGGATGGCTACGGCTACACCTTC.